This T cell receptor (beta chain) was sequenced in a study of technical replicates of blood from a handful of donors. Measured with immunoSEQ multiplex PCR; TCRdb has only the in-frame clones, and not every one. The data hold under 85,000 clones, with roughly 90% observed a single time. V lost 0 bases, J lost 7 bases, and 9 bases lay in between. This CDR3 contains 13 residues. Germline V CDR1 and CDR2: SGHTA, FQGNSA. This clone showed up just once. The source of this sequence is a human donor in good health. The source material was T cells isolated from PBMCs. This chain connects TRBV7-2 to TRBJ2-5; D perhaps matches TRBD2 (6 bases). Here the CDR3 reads CASSLAEGGTQYF. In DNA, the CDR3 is TGTGCCAGCAGCTTAGCGGAGGGCGGGACCCAGTACTTC.